These 26 T cell receptor beta chains were all obtained from the same sample, sequenced in a study of blood T cell repertoires in COVID-19. Generated by immunoSEQ multiplex PCR, the TCRdb table keeps only in-frame clones and is missing some. Among around 190,000 clones listed, 84% were seen once. The sequencing sample was made of PBMCs or T cells enriched from blood (not recorded which). The receptors were sampled from a woman aged 25 to 39 who had recovered from COVID-19.

The V call is TRBV7-8, the J call TRBJ1-5; 9 bases align to TRBD1. The CDR3 spans 20 residues. The V and J ends lost 5 bases and 0 bases, in that order; junction bases with no gene match: 17. Germline V gene sequence: CDR1 SGHVS, CDR2 FQNEAQ. The CDR3 spells CASSPRRGTGRKDSNQPQHF. The CDR3 DNA reads as TGTGCCAGCAGCCCTAGGAGAGGGACAGGGAGGAAGGATAGCAATCAGCCCCAGCATTTT.

V gene TRBV28 combines with J gene TRBJ1-2; the match to TRBD1 covers 7 bases. Trimming took 4 bases from V and 4 from J; bases not matched to a gene: 6. Germline V gene lookup returns CDR1 MDHEN and CDR2 SYDVKM. The CDR3 covers 14 residues. The CDR3, as DNA: TGTGCCAGCAGTTCAACCGGGACAGCCTATGGCTACACCTTC. Its protein is CASSSTGTAYGYTF.

This CDR3 reads CASSLPQVYGYTF. The CDR3 coding sequence is TGTGCCAGCAGCTTGCCACAGGTCTATGGCTACACCTTC. The chain couples TRBV5-5 to TRBJ1-2; tentative D call: TRBD1 (5 bases). CDR3 size: 13 residues. Germline lookup yields CDR1 SGHKS and CDR2 YYEKEE (reference sequence). The ends were cut back, 1 base at V and 4 bases at J, with 8 bases in the middle. The variable domain in full, with the rest retrieved from reference TRBV5-5 and TRBJ1-2, is DAGVTQSPTHLIKTRGQQVTLRCSPISGHKSVSWYQQVLGQGPQFIFQYYEKEERGRGNFPDRFSARQFPNYSSELNVNALLLGDSALYLCASSLPQVYGYTFGSGTRLTVV.

This clone turned up a few times. This CDR3 is CASSPLGARDTEAFF. CDR3 nucleotide sequence: TGCGCCAGCAGCCCCCTTGGGGCCCGGGACACTGAAGCTTTCTTT. The chain uses TRBV5-1 and TRBJ1-1, with D maybe TRBD1 (5 bases). Trimming took 4 bases from V and 3 from J, leaving 16 bases between them. The V gene's germline CDR1 is SGHRS and CDR2 YFSETQ. This CDR3 has 15 amino acids.

The chain uses TRBV28 and TRBJ1-5; D is possibly TRBD1 (5 bases). From germline, CDR1 is MDHEN and CDR2 SYDVKM. CDR3 length equals 18 residues. The germline V and J ends were trimmed by 2 bases and 0 bases, with 17 bases remaining between them. The CDR3 loop reads CASSLRQGGTISNQPQHF. The CDR3 bases are TGTGCCAGCAGTTTAAGGCAGGGTGGTACAATTAGCAATCAGCCCCAGCATTTT. Full variable domain (outside the CDR3, taken from reference TRBV28 and TRBJ1-5): DVKVTQSSRYLVKRTGEKVFLECVQDMDHENMFWYRQDPGLGLRLIYFSYDVKMKEKGDIPEGYSVSREKKERFSLILESASTNQTSMYLCASSLRQGGTISNQPQHFGDGTRLSIL.

The chain has TRBV6-4 and TRBJ1-5, with unresolved D. Trimming took 4 bases from V and 7 from J, leaving 11 bases between them. The CDR3 contains 13 residues. The germline V gene has CDR1 MRHNA and CDR2 SNTAGT. For the CDR3, the DNA is TGTGCCAGCAGTGGGGGAGCGGGGCAGCCCCAGCATTTT. It yields the protein CASSGGAGQPQHF.

Worth noting for this clone: One junction end disagrees with the germline gene, perhaps due to a read error. This chain links TRBV7-7 with TRBJ2-5, with TRBD2 identical over 7 bases. The CDR3 consists of 16 residues. Germline V gene data show CDR1 as SSHAT and CDR2 as FNYEAQ (reference sequence). DNA for the CDR3: TGTGCTAGCAGCCCCACCCCCGGGACTAACCAAGAGACCCAGTACTTC. This codes for CASSPTPGTNQETQYF.

The V gene is TRBV27, the J gene TRBJ1-6, with D hard to call. The length of the CDR3 is 15 residues. Germline assignment: CDR1 MNHEY and CDR2 SMNVEV (reference sequence). V lost 5 bases to trimming and J lost 13 bases, with 21 bases between them. DNA of the CDR3: TGTGCCAGCAGTCCTAAAAGACTTCTAGCGGGGCCCCTCCACTTT. Translated, it gives CASSPKRLLAGPLHF.

This clone was seen just once. This sequence joins TRBV2 and TRBJ1-5, with D perhaps matching TRBD1 (5 bases). The germline gives CDR1 SNHLY, CDR2 FYNNEI. Deletions cut 6 bases from V and 0 bases from J, with 12 bases between. The CDR3 runs 15 residues. The CDR3 bases are TGTGCCAGCAGCGTATCAGGGCTTAGCAATCAGCCCCAGCATTTT. Translation: CASSVSGLSNQPQHF. Together with reference TRBV2 and TRBJ1-5, the CDR3 gives the full variable domain: EPEVTQTPSHQVTQMGQEVILRCVPISNHLYFYWYRQILGQKVEFLVSFYNNEISEKSEIFDDQFSVERPDGSNFTLKIRSTKLEDSAMYFCASSVSGLSNQPQHFGDGTRLSIL.

V and J are TRBV30 and TRBJ1-2; a weak D match, TRBD1 (5 bases). Germline V gives CDR1 GTSNPN, CDR2 SVGIG (reference sequence). The CDR3 runs 15 residues. Trimming shortened V by 4 bases and J by 3 bases, and 18 bases separated the two germline ends. CDR3 sequence reads: CAWTSGRGADYGYTF. In DNA form, the CDR3 reads TGTGCCTGGACCTCGGGGCGGGGCGCAGACTATGGCTACACCTTC.

The CDR3 sequence is CASSTTGGNEQFF. As DNA, the CDR3 is TGTGCCAGCAGTACAACAGGGGGCAATGAGCAGTTCTTC. The gene calls are TRBV2 and TRBJ2-1; 8 bases agree with TRBD1. V shed 5 bases, J shed 6 bases, and the junction held 3 bases outside the gene matches. CDR1 and CDR2 from the germline V gene are SNHLY and FYNNEI. The CDR3 consists of 13 residues.

The table lists this clone with a count of one. This chain connects TRBV13 to TRBJ2-5, with D unclear. With 1 base removed from V and 5 bases from J, the gap between germline ends came to 2 bases. This CDR3 is 11 amino acids long. The germline V gene encodes CDR1 PRHDT and CDR2 FYEKMQ (reference sequence). The CDR3 is CASSLAETQYF. In nucleotides, the CDR3 is TGTGCCAGCAGCTTAGCGGAGACCCAGTACTTC.

The chain is built from TRBV27 and TRBJ2-2; D remains unclear. The CDR3 contains 14 residues. Deletions cut 2 bases from V and 5 bases from J, with 9 bases between. CDR1 is MNHEY, CDR2 SMNVEV, per germline (reference sequence). The CDR3 reads CASSLARQTGELFF. CDR3 nucleotides: TGTGCCAGCAGTTTAGCTCGTCAGACCGGGGAGCTGTTTTTT.

The chain has TRBV6-1 and TRBJ1-3, with 7 bases lining up with TRBD1. Trimming took 2 bases from V and 2 from J; bases not matched to a gene: 12. Looked up from germline, CDR1 is MNHNS and CDR2 is SASEGT. The CDR3 contains 18 residues. CDR3 sequence: CASSERWKATGAGNTIYF. CDR3 coding DNA: TGTGCCAGCAGTGAAAGATGGAAAGCCACAGGGGCTGGAAACACCATATATTTT.

The V and J genes are TRBV7-4 and TRBJ2-3, with a tentative D call TRBD2 (6 bases). Trimming removed 4 bases at V and 4 bases at J, with 15 bases between. CDR3 size: 15 residues. The germline gives CDR1 SGHVT, CDR2 SQSDAQ. The CDR3 spells CASSSTSRWADTQYF. CDR3 bases: TGTGCCAGCAGCTCGACTAGTCGTTGGGCAGATACGCAGTATTTT.

The chain recombines TRBV19 with TRBJ1-2; D remains ambiguous. The CDR3 contains 13 residues. V lost 0 bases and J lost 2, with 4 bases in between. The germline gives CDR1 LNHDA, CDR2 SQIVND (reference sequence). CDR3 nucleotide sequence: TGTGCCAGTAGTATAGAACGGAACTATGGCTACACCTTC. Translated: CASSIERNYGYTF.

This clone was observed a handful of times. The V gene is TRBV7-2, the J gene TRBJ2-2; 7 nucleotides line up with TRBD2. CDR1 SGHTA and CDR2 FQGNSA come from the germline V gene. J gave up 5 bases and V 2 bases, and 11 bases lay outside the gene matches. This CDR3 region has 17 residues. This chain's CDR3 is CASSLWPPGGGTGELFF. The CDR3 DNA follows: TGTGCCAGCAGCTTATGGCCACCGGGGGGAGGAACCGGGGAGCTGTTTTTT.

The table lists this clone with a few counts. The CDR3 DNA is TGCGCCAGCAGCTTTCGGTTCCGGGAGACCCAGTACTTC. As protein: CASSFRFRETQYF. The V and J genes are TRBV5-1 and TRBJ2-5; D remains unclear. There are 13 residues in the CDR3. Germline loops: CDR1 SGHRS, CDR2 YFSETQ. Trimming took off 2 bases at V and 5 bases at J, with 10 bases between the two ends.

The chain has TRBV5-1 and TRBJ1-2, with TRBD1 matching 8 bases. This CDR3 is built from 19 residues. The germline CDR1 and CDR2 sequences are SGHRS and YFSETQ. J gave up 5 bases and V 3 bases, and 21 bases lay outside the gene matches. CDR3 DNA sequence: TGCGCCAGCAGCTCGACTGGCCGCCGACAGGGGAATCTCTTTTATGGCTACACCTTC. Translating gives CASSSTGRRQGNLFYGYTF.

The V call is TRBV24-1, the J call TRBJ2-5; weak D call: TRBD2 (6 bases). The V end lost 3 bases, the J end lost 5 bases, and 15 bases lay between the germline ends. Per the germline V gene, CDR1 is KGHDR and CDR2 is SFDVKD. The CDR3 is 15 residues long. CDR3 nucleotide sequence: TGTGCCACCAGTGATCGAAAGGGAGGCGAGGAGACCCAGTACTTC. Its translation is CATSDRKGGEETQYF.

V gene TRBV30 combines with J gene TRBJ1-2; D is possibly TRBD1 (5 bases). This CDR3 has 15 residues. Trimming removed 2 bases from V and 6 bases from J, with 19 bases in between. The germline V gene encodes CDR1 GTSNPN and CDR2 SVGIG (reference sequence). CDR3 DNA sequence: TGTGCCTGGAGTAGGCAGGGAATTGGGGAACATGGCTACACCTTC. Amino acids: CAWSRQGIGEHGYTF.

The rearrangement joins TRBV7-2 to TRBJ1-6; D possibly corresponds to TRBD1 (6 bases). The germline V gene encodes CDR1 SGHTA and CDR2 FQGNSA. This CDR3 has 15 amino acids. V lost 3 bases, J lost 5 bases, and 11 bases lay in between. CDR3 in amino acids: CASSLADRNNSPLHF. The CDR3, as DNA: TGTGCCAGCAGCTTGGCGGACAGAAATAATTCACCCCTCCACTTT.

This clone is medium-sized (0.01 to 0.1%) within its sample. The chain joins TRBV28 to TRBJ2-5, with TRBD2 identical over 14 bases. CDR3 size: 16 residues. V trimming: 6 bases; J trimming: 1 base; junction bases outside the gene matches: 4. CDR1 and CDR2 (germline): MDHEN, SYDVKM. CDR3 nucleotide sequence: TGTGCCAGCAGGACCGGACTAGCGGGGGGCCAAGAGACCCAGTACTTC. Encoded protein: CASRTGLAGGQETQYF.

V usage is TRBV28 and J usage is TRBJ2-7; D is undetermined. Trimming shortened V by 6 bases and J by 1 base, and 4 bases separated the two germline ends. The germline V gene has CDR1 MDHEN and CDR2 SYDVKM. The CDR3 loop spans 11 amino acids. CDR3 sequence reads: CASSRSYEQYF. The CDR3 coding sequence is TGTGCCAGCAGCAGGTCCTACGAGCAGTACTTC.

This clone was observed a single time. The chain employs TRBV3-1 (or the pseudogene TRBV3-2) and TRBJ2-4; 8 nucleotides line up with TRBD2. The CDR3 extends over 19 amino acids. Per the germline V gene, CDR1 is LGHDT and CDR2 is YNNKEL (reference sequence). Trimming removed 3 bases from V and 3 bases from J; junction bases left unmatched: 16. The CDR3 here is CASSQFISREGVGKNIQYF. The DNA for the CDR3 is TGTGCCAGCAGCCAGTTCATTTCACGGGAGGGAGTCGGCAAAAACATTCAGTACTTC.

The chain employs TRBV30 and TRBJ2-2, with D tentatively TRBD1 (5 bases). V gave up 4 bases and J gave up 1 base, with 10 bases separating them. The CDR3 has 14 amino acids. Germline values: CDR1 GTSNPN, CDR2 SVGIG (reference sequence). The CDR3 protein is CAWTGQGNTGELFF. The CDR3 nucleotides are TGTGCCTGGACTGGGCAGGGGAACACCGGGGAGCTGTTTTTT.